This T cell receptor beta chain comes out of a study of cytomegalovirus exposure and HLA in healthy donors. Study-wide background: From donors who were HLA-typed, an early data release held approximately 84 million unique TCRs.

The study's findings and limits: Roughly 170 TCR beta chains were listed as cytomegalovirus-associated. Highest at DRB1 and lowest at HLA-C, TCR association rates differed among HLA loci in a later analysis. Common viral pathogens seemed to be connected with several of the most significant clusters, according to a later analysis.

The CDR3 contains 17 residues. CDR1 is MDHEN, CDR2 SYDVKM, per germline. V was pared by 7 bases and J by 5 bases, with 17 bases of the junction left unmatched. Regarding this clone: The target antigen is unknown.

Use of 60 Vbeta and 13 Jbeta primers characterized the PCR. Libraries were prepared by immunoSEQ multiplex PCR; TCRdb keeps only in-frame clonotypes and omits some of them. Of roughly 250,000 clones listed, roughly 80% are singletons. The receptor comes from a girl aged 2 to 9 in good health and CMV-seronegative. The chain carries TRBV28 and TRBJ1-1; 9 positions agree with TRBD1. The sequenced sample consisted of PBMCs. Written as DNA, the CDR3 is TGTGCCAGCACGTTATATCCACAGGGGGCGCGCAAAACTGAAGCTTTCTTT. Amino acid sequence: CASTLYPQGARKTEAFF.